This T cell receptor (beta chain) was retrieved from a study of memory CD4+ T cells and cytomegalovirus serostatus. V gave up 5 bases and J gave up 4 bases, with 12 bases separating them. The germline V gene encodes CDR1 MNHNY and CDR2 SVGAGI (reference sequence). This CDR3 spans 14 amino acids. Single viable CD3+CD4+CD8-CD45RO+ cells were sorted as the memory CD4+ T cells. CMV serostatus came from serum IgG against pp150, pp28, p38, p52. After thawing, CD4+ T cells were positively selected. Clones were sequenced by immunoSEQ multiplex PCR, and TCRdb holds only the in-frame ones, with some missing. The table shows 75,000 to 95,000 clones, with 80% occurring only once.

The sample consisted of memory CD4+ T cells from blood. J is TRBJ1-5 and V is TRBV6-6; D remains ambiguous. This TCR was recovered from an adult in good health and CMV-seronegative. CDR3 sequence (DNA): TGTGCCAGCAGTCCCTCCCCACGTAATCAGCCCCAGCATTTT. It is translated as CASSPSPRNQPQHF.